The entry that follows covers one TCR beta chain sequence. The antigen is not known. This record belongs to a study of beta chain features in type 1 diabetes. General study points: Patients with type 1 diabetes showed fewer VDJ junction insertions and more deletions.

Germline V gene lookup returns CDR1 MGHRA and CDR2 YSYEKL. CDR3 length: 17 amino acids. V shed 2 bases and J 2 bases; nucleotides not matched to a gene: 3. By way of CD45RO/CCR7/CD25/CD127/CD95/CD27, the CD4+ regulatory, stem cell-like memory, central memory and naive cells were sorted. The whole isolated RNA underwent reverse transcription, so sequencing captured expressed TCRB transcripts. Some clones are missing from TCRdb's copy, which holds only in-frame ones; the method was immunoSEQ multiplex PCR. The profile shows about 370,000 clones, approximately 16% of them singletons. This TCR came from a young woman in good health. The chain carries TRBV4-1 and TRBJ2-6; 10 bases align to TRBD1. Sequenced material: naive CD4+ T cells from blood. CDR3 nucleotide sequence: TGCGCCAGCAGCCAAAGACAGGGGGCGGCTGGGGCCAACGTCCTGACTTTC. Translating gives CASSQRQGAAGANVLTF.